This T cell receptor (beta chain) is from a study of T cells in Graves' hyperthyroidism and ophthalmopathy. V was trimmed by 8 bases and J by 3 bases, leaving 16 bases between them. This CDR3 contains 14 residues. CDR1 is MDHEN, CDR2 SYDVKM, per germline. Template material for amplifying TCR beta CDR3 regions consisted of RNA transcripts. The study used the HTBI primer set for a first-round RT-PCR of the TCR CDR3. TCRdb processed the multiplex PCR reads anew with MiXCR; each CDR3 protein has one entry. In the table there are about 640,000 distinct CDR3 sequences, more than 14% of which are singletons. As regards this clonotype: Its antigen is currently unknown. Possible read error: a much larger clone is one base away.

Whole-study results and caveats: Ophthalmopathy was predicted by the model a median of roughly 6.6 months ahead of onset. Blood also showed most of the thyroid clonotypes that were expanded above 0.001.

Material: blood. The clonotype comes from a woman aged 50 to 65 with Graves' ophthalmopathy. The V and J genes are TRBV28 and TRBJ2-5, with a tentative D call TRBD2 (6 bases). The CDR3 region has the DNA TGTGCCAGCGGTAGGTCGACTAGTAAAGAGACCCAGTACTTC. Protein sequence: CASGRSTSKETQYF.